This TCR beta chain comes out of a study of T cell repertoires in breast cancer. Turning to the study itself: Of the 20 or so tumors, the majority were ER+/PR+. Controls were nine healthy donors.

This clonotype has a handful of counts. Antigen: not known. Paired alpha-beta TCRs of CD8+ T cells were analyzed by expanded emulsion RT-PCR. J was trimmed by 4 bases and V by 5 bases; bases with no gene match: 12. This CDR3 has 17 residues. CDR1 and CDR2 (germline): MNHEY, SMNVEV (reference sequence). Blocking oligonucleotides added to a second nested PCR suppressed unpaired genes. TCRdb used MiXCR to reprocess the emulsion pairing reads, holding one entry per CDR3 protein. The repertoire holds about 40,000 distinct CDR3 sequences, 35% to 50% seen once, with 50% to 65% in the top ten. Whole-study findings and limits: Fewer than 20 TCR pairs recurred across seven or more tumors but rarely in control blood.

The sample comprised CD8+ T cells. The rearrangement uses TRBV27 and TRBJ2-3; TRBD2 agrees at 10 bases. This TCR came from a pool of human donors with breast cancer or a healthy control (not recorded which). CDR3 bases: TGTGCCAGCAGTGTACAAGGGCTAGCGGGAGCATCAGATACGCAGTATTTT. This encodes CASSVQGLAGASDTQYF.